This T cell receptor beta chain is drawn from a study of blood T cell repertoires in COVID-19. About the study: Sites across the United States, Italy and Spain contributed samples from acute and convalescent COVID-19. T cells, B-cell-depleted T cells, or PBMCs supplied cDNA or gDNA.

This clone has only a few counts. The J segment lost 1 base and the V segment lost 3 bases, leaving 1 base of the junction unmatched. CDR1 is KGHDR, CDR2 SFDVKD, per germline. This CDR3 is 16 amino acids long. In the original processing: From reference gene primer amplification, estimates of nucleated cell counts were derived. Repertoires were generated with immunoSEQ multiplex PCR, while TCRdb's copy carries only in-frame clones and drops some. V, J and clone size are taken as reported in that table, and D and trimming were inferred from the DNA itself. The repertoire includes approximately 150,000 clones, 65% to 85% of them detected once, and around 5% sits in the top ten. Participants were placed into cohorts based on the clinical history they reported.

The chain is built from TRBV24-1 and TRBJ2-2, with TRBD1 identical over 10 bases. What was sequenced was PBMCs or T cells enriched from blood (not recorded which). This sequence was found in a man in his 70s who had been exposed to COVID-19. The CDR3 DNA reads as TGTGCCACCAGTGATGGGGACAGGGGGAACACCGGGGAGCTGTTTTTT. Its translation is CATSDGDRGNTGELFF.